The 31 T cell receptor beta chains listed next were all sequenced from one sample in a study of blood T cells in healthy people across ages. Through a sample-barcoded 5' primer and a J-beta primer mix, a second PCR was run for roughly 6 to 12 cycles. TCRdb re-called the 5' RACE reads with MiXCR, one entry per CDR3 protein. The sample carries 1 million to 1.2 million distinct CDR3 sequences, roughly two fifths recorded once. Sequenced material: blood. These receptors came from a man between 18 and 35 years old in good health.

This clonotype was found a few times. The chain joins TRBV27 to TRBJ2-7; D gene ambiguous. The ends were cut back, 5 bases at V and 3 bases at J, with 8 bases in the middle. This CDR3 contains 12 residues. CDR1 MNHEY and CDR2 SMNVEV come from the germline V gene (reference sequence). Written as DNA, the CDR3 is TGTGCCAGCAGTGGGGTTGGCTACGAGCAGTACTTC. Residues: CASSGVGYEQYF.

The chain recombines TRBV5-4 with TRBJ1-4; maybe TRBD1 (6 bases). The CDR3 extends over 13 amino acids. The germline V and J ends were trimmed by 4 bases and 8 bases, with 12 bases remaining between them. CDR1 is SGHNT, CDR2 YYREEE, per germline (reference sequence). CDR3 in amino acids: CASSRTDDEKLFF. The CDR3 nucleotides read TGTGCCAGCAGCAGGACAGACGACGAAAAACTGTTTTTT.

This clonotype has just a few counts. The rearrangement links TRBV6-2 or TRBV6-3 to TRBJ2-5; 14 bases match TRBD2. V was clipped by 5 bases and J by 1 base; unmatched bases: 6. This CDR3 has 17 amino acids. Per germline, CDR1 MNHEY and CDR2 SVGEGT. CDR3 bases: TGTGCCAGCAGTCAGACCGGACTAGCGGGGGGCCAAGAGACCCAGTACTTC. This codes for CASSQTGLAGGQETQYF.

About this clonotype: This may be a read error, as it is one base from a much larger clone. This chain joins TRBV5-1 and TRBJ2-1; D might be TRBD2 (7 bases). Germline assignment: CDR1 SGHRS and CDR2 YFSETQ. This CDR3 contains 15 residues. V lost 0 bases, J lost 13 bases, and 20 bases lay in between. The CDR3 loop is CASSLVSGGEETQFF. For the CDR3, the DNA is TGCGCCAGCAGCTTGGTTTCGGGGGGCGAAGAGACCCAGTTCTTC.

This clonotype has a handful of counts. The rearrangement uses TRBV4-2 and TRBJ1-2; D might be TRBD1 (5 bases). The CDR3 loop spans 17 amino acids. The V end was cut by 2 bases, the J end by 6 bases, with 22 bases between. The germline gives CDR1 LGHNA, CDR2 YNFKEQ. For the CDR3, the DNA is TGTGCCAGCAGCCAACCCACCCTGGGGCAGGGAGGGAATGGCTACACCTTC. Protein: CASSQPTLGQGGNGYTF.

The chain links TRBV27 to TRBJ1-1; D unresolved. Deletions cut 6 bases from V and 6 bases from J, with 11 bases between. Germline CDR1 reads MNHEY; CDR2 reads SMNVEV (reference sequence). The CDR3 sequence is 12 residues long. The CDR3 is CASSNSGAEAFF. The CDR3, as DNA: TGTGCCAGCAGCAATAGTGGCGCTGAAGCTTTCTTT.

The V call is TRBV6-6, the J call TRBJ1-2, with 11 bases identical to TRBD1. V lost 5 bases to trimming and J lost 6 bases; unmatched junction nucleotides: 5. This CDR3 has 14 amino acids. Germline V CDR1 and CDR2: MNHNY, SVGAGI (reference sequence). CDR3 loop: CASSTGQGAHGYTF. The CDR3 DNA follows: TGTGCCAGCAGTACAGGACAGGGGGCGCATGGCTACACCTTC.

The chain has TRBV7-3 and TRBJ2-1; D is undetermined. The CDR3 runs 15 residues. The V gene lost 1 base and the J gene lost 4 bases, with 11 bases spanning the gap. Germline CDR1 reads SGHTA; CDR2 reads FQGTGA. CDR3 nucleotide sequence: TGTGCCAGCAGCTTAAAGTGGCAGGATTACAATGAGCAGTTCTTC. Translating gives CASSLKWQDYNEQFF.

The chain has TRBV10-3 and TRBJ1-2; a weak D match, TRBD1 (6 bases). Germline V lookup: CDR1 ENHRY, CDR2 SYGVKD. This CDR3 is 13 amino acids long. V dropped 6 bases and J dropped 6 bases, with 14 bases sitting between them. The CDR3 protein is CAISADRPDGYTF. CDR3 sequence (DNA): TGTGCCATCAGCGCAGACAGGCCTGATGGCTACACCTTC.

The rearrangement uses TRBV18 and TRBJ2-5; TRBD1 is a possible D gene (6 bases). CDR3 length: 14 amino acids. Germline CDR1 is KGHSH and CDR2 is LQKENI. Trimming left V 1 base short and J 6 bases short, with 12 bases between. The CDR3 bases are TGTGCCAGCTCACCACGGACAGTGTTGCAGACCCAGTACTTC. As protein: CASSPRTVLQTQYF.

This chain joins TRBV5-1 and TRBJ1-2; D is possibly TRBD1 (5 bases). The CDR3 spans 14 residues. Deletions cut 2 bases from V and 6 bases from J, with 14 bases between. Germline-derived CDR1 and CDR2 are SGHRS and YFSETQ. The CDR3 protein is CASSFGQPIDGYTF. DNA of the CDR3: TGCGCCAGCAGCTTTGGACAACCTATTGATGGCTACACCTTC.

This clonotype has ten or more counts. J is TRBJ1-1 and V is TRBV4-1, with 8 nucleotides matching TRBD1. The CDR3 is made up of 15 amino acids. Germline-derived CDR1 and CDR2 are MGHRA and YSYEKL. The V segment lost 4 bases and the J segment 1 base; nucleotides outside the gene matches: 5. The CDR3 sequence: CASSRETGENTEAFF. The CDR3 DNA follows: TGCGCCAGCAGCCGAGAGACAGGGGAGAACACTGAAGCTTTCTTT.

CDR3 sequence (DNA): TGCGCCAGCAGCTTGGCCAGCTGTGGCTACACCTTC. It is translated as CASSLASCGYTF. This chain links TRBV5-1 with TRBJ1-2; no firm D call. The V gene's germline CDR1 is SGHRS and CDR2 YFSETQ. The V end lost 0 bases, the J end lost 7 bases, and 7 bases lay between the germline ends. The CDR3 is 12 residues long.

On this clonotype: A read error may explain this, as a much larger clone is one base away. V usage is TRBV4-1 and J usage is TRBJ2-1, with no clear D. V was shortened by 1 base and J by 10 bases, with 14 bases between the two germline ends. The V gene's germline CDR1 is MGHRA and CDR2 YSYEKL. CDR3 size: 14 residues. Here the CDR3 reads CASSQVPGSYEQFF. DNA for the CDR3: TGCGCCAGCAGCCAAGTCCCAGGTTCCTACGAGCAGTTCTTC.

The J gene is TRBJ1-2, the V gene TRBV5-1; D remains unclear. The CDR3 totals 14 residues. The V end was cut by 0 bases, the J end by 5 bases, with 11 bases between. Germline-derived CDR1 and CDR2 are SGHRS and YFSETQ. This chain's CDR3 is CASSLAAEWYGYTF. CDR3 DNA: TGCGCCAGCAGCTTGGCTGCCGAGTGGTATGGCTACACCTTC.

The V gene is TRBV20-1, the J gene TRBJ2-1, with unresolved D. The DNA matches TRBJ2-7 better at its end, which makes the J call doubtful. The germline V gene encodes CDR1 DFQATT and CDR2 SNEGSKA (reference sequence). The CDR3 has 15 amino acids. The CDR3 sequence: CSAVPYSSSCNEQYF. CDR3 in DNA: TGCAGTGCTGTGCCATACTCGAGCTCCTGCAATGAGCAGTACTTC.

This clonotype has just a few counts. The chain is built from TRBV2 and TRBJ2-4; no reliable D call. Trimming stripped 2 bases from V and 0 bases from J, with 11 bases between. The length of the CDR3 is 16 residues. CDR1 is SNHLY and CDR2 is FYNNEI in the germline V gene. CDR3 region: CASSEIRAVAKNIQYF. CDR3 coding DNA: TGTGCCAGCAGTGAAATCCGGGCAGTAGCCAAAAACATTCAGTACTTC.

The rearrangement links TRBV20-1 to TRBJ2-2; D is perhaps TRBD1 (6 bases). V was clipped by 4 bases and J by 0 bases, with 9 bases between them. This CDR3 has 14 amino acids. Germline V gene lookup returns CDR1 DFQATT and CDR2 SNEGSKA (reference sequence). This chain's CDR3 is CSAKDSSNTGELFF. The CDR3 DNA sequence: TGCAGTGCTAAGGACAGTTCGAACACCGGGGAGCTGTTTTTT.

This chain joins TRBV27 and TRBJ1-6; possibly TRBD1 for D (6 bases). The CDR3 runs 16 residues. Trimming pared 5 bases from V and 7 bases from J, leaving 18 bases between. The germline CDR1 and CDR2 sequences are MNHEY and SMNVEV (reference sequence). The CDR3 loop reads CASSTRIQGKNSPLHF. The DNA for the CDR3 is TGTGCCAGCAGTACCCGAATCCAGGGGAAGAATTCACCCCTCCACTTT.

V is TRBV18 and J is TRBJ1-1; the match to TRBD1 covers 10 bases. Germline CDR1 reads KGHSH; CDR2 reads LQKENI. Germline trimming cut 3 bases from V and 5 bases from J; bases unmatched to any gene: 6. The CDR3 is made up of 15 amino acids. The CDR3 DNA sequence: TGTGCCAGCTCACCGGGACAGGGGATAGAAACTGAAGCTTTCTTT. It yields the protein CASSPGQGIETEAFF.

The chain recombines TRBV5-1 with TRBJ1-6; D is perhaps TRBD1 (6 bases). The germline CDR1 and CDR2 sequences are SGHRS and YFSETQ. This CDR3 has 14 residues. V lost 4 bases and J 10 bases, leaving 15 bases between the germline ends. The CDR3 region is CASSQDRPPSPLHF. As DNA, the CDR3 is TGCGCCAGCAGCCAAGACAGGCCTCCGTCACCCCTCCACTTT.

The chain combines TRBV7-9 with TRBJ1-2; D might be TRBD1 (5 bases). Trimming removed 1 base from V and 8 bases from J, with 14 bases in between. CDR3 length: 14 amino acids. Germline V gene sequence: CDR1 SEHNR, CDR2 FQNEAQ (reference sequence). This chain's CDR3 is CASSLGGRQPGYTF. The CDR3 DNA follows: TGTGCCAGCAGCTTAGGGGGGAGGCAGCCGGGCTACACCTTC.

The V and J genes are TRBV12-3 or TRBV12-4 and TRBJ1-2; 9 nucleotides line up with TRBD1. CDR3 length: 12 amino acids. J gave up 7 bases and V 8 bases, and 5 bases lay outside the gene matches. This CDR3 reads CASGTGQPGYTF. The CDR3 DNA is TGTGCCAGCGGGACAGGGCAACCTGGCTACACCTTC.

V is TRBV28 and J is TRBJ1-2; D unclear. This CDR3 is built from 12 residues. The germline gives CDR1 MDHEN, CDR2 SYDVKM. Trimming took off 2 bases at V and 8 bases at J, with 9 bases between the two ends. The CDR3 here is CASSLRGKGYTF. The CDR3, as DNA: TGTGCCAGCAGTTTAAGAGGTAAGGGCTACACCTTC.

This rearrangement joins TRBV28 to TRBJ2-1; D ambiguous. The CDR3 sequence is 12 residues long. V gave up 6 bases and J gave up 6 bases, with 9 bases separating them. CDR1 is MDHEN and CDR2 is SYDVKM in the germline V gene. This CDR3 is CASRLLGNEQFF. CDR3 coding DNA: TGTGCCAGCAGGCTACTGGGCAATGAGCAGTTCTTC.

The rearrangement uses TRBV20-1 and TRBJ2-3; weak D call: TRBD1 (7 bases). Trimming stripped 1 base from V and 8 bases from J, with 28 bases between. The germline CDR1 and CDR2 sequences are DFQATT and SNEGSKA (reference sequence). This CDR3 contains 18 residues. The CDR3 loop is CSARAIRGAGEDAGTQYF. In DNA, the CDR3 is TGCAGTGCTAGAGCTATCAGGGGGGCAGGTGAGGATGCTGGTACGCAGTATTTT.

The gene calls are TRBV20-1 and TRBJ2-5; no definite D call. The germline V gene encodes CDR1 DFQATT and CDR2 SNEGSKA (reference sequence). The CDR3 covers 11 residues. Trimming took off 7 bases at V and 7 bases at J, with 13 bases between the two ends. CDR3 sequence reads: CSVPRPGTQYF. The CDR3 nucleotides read TGCAGTGTGCCCAGGCCAGGGACCCAGTACTTC.

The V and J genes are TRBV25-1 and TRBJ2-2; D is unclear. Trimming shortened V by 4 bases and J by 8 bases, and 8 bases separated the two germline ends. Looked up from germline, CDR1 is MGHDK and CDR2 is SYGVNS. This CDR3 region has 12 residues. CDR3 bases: TGTGCCAGCAGTGGATCTGGTGGGGAGCTGTTTTTT. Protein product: CASSGSGGELFF. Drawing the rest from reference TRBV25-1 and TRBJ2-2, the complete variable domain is EADIYQTPRYLVIGTGKKITLECSQTMGHDKMYWYQQDPGMELHLIHYSYGVNSTEKGDLSSESTVSRIRTEHFPLTLESARPSHTSQYLCASSGSGGELFFGEGSRLTVL.

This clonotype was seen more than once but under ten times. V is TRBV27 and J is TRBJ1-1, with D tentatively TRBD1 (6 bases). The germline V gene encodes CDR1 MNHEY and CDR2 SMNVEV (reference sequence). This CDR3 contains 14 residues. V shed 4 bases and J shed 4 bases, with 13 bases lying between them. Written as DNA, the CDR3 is TGTGCCAGCAGTTCCCGCCCAGGGGCCACTGAAGCTTTCTTT. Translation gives CASSSRPGATEAFF.

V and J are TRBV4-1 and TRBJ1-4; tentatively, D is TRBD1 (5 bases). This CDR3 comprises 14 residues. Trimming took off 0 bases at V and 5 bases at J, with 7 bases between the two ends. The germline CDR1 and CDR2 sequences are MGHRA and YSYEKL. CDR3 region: CASSQETVNEKLFF. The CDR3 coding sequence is TGCGCCAGCAGCCAAGAGACAGTAAATGAAAAACTGTTTTTT.

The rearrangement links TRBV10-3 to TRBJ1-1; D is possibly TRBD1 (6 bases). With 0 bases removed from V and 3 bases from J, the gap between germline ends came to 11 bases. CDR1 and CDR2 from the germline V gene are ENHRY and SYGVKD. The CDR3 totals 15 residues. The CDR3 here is CAISESEGGDTEAFF. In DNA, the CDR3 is TGTGCCATCAGTGAGTCCGAAGGGGGAGACACTGAAGCTTTCTTT.